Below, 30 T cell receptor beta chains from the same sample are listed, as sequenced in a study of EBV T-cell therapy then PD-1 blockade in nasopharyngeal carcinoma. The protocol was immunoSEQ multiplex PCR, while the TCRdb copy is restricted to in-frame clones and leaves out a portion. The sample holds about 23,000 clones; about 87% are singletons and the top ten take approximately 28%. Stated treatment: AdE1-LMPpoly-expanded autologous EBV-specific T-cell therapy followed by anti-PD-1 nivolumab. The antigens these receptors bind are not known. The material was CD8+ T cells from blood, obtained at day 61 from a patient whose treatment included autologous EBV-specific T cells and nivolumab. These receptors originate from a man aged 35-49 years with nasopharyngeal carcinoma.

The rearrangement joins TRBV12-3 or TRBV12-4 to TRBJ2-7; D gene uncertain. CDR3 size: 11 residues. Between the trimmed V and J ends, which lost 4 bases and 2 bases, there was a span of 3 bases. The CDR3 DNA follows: TGTGCCAGCAGTTCCACCTACGAGCAGTACTTC. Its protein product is CASSSTYEQYF.

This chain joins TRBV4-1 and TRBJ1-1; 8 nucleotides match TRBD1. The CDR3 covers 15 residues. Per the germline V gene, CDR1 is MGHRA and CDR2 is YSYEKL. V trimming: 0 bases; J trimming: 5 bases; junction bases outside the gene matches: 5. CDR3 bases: TGCGCCAGCAGCCAAGAGGACAGGGTGAGGACTGAAGCTTTCTTT. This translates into CASSQEDRVRTEAFF.

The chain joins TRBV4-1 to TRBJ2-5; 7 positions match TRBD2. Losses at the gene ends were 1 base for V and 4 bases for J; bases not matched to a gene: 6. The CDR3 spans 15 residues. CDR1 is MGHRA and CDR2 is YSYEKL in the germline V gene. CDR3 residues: CASSQGWGLRETQYF. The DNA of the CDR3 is TGCGCCAGCAGCCAAGGATGGGGACTACGAGAGACCCAGTACTTC.

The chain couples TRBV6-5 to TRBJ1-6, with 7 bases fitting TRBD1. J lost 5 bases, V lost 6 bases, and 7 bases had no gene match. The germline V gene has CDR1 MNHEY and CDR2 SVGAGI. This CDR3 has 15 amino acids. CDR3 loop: CASRTRDSHNSPLHF. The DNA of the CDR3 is TGTGCCAGCAGGACACGGGACAGTCATAATTCACCCCTCCACTTT.

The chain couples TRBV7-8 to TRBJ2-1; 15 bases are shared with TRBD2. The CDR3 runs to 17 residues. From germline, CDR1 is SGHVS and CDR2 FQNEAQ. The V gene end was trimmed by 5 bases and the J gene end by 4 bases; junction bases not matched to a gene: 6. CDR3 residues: CASSRTSGGAIYNEQFF. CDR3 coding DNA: TGTGCCAGCAGCAGGACTAGCGGGGGGGCCATTTACAATGAGCAGTTCTTC.

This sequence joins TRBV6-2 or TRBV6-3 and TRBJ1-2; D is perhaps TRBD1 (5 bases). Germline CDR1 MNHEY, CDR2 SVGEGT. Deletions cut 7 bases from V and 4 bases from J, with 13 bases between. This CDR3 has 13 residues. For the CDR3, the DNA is TGTGCCAGCACCCCGTCGGGGCTCTATGGCTACACCTTC. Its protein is CASTPSGLYGYTF.

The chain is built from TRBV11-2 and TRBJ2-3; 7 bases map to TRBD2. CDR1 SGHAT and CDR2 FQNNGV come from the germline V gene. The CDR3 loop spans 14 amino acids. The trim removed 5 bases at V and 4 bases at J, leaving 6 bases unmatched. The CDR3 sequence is CASSPQGGADTQYF. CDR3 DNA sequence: TGTGCCAGCAGCCCCCAGGGAGGGGCAGATACGCAGTATTTT.

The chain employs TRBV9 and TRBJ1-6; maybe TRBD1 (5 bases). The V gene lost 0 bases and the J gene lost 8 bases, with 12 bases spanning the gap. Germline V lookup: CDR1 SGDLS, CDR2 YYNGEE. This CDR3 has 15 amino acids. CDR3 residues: CASSVVGGGDSPLHF. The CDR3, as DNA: TGTGCCAGCAGCGTAGTGGGGGGTGGCGATTCACCCCTCCACTTT.

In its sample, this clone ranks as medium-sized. DNA of the CDR3: TGCAGCGTTTCCAACGGAGAGGGCTACGAGCAGTACTTC. Translation: CSVSNGEGYEQYF. The gene calls are TRBV29-1 and TRBJ2-7; a possible D gene is TRBD2 (5 bases). Trimming removed 5 bases from V and 3 bases from J, with 14 bases in between. The V gene's germline CDR1 is SQVTM and CDR2 ANQGSEA. CDR3 size: 13 residues.

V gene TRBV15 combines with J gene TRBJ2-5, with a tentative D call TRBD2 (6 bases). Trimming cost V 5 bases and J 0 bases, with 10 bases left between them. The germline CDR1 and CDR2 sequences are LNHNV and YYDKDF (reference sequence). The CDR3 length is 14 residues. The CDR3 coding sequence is TGTGCCACCAGCGACCGGGACTACCAAGAGACCCAGTACTTC. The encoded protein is CATSDRDYQETQYF.

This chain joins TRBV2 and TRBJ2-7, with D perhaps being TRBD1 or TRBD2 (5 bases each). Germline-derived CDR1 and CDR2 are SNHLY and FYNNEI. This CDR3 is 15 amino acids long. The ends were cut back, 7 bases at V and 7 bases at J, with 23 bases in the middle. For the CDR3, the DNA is TGTGCCAGCAAACGAACTACGCCTGCTGAGGGGGAGCAGTACTTC. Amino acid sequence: CASKRTTPAEGEQYF.

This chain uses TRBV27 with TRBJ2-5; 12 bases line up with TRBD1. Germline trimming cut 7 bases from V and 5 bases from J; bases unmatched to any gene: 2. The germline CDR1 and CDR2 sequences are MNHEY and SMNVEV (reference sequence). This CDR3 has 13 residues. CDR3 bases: TGTGCCAGCACCGGGACAGGGGGCGAGACCCAGTACTTC. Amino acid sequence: CASTGTGGETQYF.

The CDR3 loop reads CASSYQGDTQYF. CDR3 nucleotide sequence: TGTGCCAGCAGCTACCAGGGGGATACGCAGTATTTT. The V call is TRBV9, the J call TRBJ2-3; a possible D gene is TRBD1 (6 bases). Trimming took 4 bases from V and 6 from J, leaving 9 bases between them. The length of the CDR3 is 12 residues. Germline V lookup: CDR1 SGDLS, CDR2 YYNGEE.

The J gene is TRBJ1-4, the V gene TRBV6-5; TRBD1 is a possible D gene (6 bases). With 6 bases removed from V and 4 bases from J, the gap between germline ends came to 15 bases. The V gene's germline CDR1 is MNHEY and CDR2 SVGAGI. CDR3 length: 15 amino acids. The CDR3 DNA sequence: TGTGCCAGCAGACTCTTAGACAGGCATAATGAAAAACTGTTTTTT. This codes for CASRLLDRHNEKLFF.

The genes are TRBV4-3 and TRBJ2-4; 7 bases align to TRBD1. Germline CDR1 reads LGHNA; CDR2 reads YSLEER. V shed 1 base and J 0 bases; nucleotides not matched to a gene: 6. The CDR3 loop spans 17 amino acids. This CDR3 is CASSQGVTGRAKNIQYF. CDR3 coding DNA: TGCGCCAGCAGCCAAGGAGTGACAGGGAGAGCCAAAAACATTCAGTACTTC.

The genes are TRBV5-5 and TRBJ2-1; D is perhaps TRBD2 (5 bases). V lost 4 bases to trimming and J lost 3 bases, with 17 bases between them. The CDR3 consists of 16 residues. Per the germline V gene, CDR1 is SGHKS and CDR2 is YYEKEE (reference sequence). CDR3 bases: TGTGCCAGCAGCCAGAGACTACTATCCTTCTACAATGAGCAGTTCTTC. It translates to CASSQRLLSFYNEQFF.

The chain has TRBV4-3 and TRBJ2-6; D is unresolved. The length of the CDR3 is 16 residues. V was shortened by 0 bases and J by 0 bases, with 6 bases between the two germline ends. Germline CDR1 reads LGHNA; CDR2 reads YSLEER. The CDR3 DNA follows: TGCGCCAGCAGCCAAGATCACGGCTCTGGGGCCAACGTCCTGACTTTC. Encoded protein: CASSQDHGSGANVLTF.

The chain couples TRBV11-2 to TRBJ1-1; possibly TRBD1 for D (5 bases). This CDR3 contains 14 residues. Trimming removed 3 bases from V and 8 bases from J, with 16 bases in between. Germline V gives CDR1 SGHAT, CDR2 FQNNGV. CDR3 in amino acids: CASSFQGNDWEAFF. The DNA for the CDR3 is TGTGCCAGCAGCTTTCAGGGAAACGACTGGGAAGCTTTCTTT.

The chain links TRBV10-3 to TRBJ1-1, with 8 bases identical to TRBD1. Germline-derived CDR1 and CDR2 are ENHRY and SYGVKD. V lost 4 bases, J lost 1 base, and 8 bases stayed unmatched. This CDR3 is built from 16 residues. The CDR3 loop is CAISGTGWSSNTEAFF. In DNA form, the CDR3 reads TGTGCCATCAGTGGGACAGGGTGGTCATCGAACACTGAAGCTTTCTTT.

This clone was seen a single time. The CDR3 nucleotides are TGTGCCAGCAGCGTTTCAGGCTCCTACAATGAGCAGTTCTTC. Translating it yields CASSVSGSYNEQFF. V gene TRBV9 combines with J gene TRBJ2-1, with D unclear. The V gene's germline CDR1 is SGDLS and CDR2 YYNGEE. The V end was cut by 2 bases, the J end by 0 bases, with 6 bases between. The CDR3 contains 14 residues.

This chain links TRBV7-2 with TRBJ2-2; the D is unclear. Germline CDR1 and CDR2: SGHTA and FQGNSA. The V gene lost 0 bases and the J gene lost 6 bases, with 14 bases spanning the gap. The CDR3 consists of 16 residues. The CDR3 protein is CASSLAVTRYAGELFF. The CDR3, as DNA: TGTGCCAGCAGCTTAGCGGTTACAAGATACGCCGGGGAGCTGTTTTTT. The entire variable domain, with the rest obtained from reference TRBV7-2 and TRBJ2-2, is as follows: GAGVSQSPSNKVTEKGKDVELRCDPISGHTALYWYRQSLGQGLEFLIYFQGNSAPDKSGLPSDRFSAERTGGSVSTLTIQRTQQEDSAVYLCASSLAVTRYAGELFFGEGSRLTVL.

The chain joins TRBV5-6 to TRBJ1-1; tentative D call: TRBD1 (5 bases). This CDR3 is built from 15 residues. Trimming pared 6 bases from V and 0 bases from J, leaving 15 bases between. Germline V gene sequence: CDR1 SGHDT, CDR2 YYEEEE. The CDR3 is CASTPGRFMNTEAFF. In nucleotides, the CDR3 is TGTGCCAGCACGCCAGGGAGGTTTATGAACACTGAAGCTTTCTTT.

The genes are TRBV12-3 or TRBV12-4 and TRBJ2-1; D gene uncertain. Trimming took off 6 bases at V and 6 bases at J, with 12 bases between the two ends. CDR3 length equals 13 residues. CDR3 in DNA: TGTGCCAGCAGCGACCGGACGCGCAATGAGCAGTTCTTC. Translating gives CASSDRTRNEQFF.

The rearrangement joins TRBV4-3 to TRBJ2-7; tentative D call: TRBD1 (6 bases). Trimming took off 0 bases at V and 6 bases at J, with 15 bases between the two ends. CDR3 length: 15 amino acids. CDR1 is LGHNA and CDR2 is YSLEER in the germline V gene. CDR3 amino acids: CASSQDPAGVGEQYF. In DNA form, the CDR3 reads TGCGCCAGCAGCCAAGATCCGGCAGGGGTTGGCGAGCAGTACTTC.

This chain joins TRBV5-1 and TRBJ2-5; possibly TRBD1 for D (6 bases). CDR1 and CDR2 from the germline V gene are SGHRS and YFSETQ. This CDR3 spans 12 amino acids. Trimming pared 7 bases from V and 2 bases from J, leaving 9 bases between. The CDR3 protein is CASHTGQETQYF. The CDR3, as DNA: TGCGCCAGCCACACAGGGCAAGAGACCCAGTACTTC.

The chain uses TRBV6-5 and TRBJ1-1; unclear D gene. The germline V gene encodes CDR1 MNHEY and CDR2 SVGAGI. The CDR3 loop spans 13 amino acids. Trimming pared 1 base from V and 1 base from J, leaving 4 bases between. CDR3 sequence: CASSYLGNTEAFF. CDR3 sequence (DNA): TGTGCCAGCAGTTACTTGGGGAACACTGAAGCTTTCTTT.

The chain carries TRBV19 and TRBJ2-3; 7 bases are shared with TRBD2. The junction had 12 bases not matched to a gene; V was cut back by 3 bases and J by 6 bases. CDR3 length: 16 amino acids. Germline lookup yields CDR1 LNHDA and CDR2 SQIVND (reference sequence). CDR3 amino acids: CASSMSHWGEGDTQYF. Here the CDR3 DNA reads TGTGCCAGTAGTATGTCCCATTGGGGGGAGGGGGATACGCAGTATTTT.

The CDR3 here is CSVGRVGAKNIQYF. The CDR3 bases are TGCAGCGTTGGGAGGGTTGGGGCCAAAAACATTCAGTACTTC. J is TRBJ2-4 and V is TRBV29-1, with a tentative D call TRBD2 (6 bases). Looked up from germline, CDR1 is SQVTM and CDR2 is ANQGSEA. With 4 bases removed from V and 1 base from J, the gap between germline ends came to 11 bases. The CDR3 length is 14 residues.

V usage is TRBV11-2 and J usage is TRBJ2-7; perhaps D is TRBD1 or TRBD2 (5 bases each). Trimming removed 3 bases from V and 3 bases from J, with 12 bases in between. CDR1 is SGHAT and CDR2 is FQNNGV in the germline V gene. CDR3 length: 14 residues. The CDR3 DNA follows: TGTGCCAGCAGCTTTGGGGGACGCAGCTACGAGCAGTACTTC. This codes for CASSFGGRSYEQYF. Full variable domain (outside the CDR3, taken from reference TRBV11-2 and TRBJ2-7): EAGVAQSPRYKIIEKRQSVAFWCNPISGHATLYWYQQILGQGPKLLIQFQNNGVVDDSQLPKDRFSAERLKGVDSTLKIQPAKLEDSAVYLCASSFGGRSYEQYFGPGTRLTVT.

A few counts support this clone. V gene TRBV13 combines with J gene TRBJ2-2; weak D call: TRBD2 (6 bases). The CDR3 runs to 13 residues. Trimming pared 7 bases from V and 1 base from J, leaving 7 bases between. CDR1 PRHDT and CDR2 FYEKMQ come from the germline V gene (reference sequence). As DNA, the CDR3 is TGTGCCAGCATGCGGGGGAACACCGGGGAGCTGTTTTTT. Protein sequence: CASMRGNTGELFF.